This T cell receptor beta chain was recorded in a study of breast tumors, draining lymph nodes, adjacent tissues. TCRdb itself ran the multiplex PCR reads through MiXCR, one entry per CDR3 protein. The table has about 80,000 distinct CDR3 sequences, approximately 19% seen once. V was clipped by 0 bases and J by 0 bases, with 18 bases between them. The CDR3 spans 20 residues. CDR1 and CDR2 from the germline V gene are SGHVS and FNYEAQ. Breast cancer patients provided tissue from their axillary draining lymph nodes. The receptor was isolated from a female donor with breast cancer. Some clones in this sample may be carry-over from other donors' samples. Sequenced material: axillary lymph node tissue. The chain joins TRBV7-6 to TRBJ2-6, with D maybe TRBD2 (5 bases). CDR3 DNA sequence: TGTGCCAGCAGCTTAGCCCCCCGGAGCCTAGCCGGCTCTGGGGCCAACGTCCTGACTTTC. Its translation: CASSLAPRSLAGSGANVLTF. Looking up the rest from reference TRBV7-6 and TRBJ2-6 gives the full variable domain: GAGVSQSPRYKVTKRGQDVALRCDPISGHVSLYWYRQALGQGPEFLTYFNYEAQQDKSGLPNDRFSAERPEGSISTLTIQRTEQRDSAMYRCASSLAPRSLAGSGANVLTFGAGSRLTVL.